The 16 T cell receptor beta chains given below trace back to one sample, sequenced in a study of OX40 agonist ivuxolimab in advanced cancers. Here immunoSEQ multiplex PCR was the method, and the copy in TCRdb shows in-frame clones only, minus some. The table lists approximately 58,000 clones, roughly 85% of them singletons. Source: CD4+ or CD8+ T cells sorted from blood, taken in a trial of the OX40 agonist ivuxolimab. These receptors all come from an adult with an advanced solid tumor such as melanoma, head and neck, liver or kidney cancer.

This CDR3 is CAIRKTGDTNYGYTF. In nucleotides, the CDR3 is TGTGCCATCAGGAAGACAGGGGACACTAACTATGGCTACACCTTC. The V gene is TRBV10-3, the J gene TRBJ1-2, with 8 nucleotides matching TRBD1. The CDR3 is 15 residues long. Germline lookup yields CDR1 ENHRY and CDR2 SYGVKD. The junction had 6 bases not matched to a gene; V was cut back by 6 bases and J by 0 bases.

V and J are TRBV5-4 and TRBJ2-5; no firm D call. The J call may be wrong; the DNA end is better matched by TRBJ2-7. The CDR3 sequence is 13 residues long. Germline-derived CDR1 and CDR2 are SGHNT and YYREEE (reference sequence). CDR3 residues: CASSLDTAYEQYF. The CDR3 DNA reads TGTGCCAGCAGCTTGGACACAGCCTACGAGCAGTACTTC.

The chain uses TRBV10-2 and TRBJ2-3; 7 bases fit TRBD1. Germline CDR1 WSHSY, CDR2 SAAADI. This CDR3 has 11 amino acids. Trimming removed 6 bases from V and 7 bases from J; junction bases left unmatched: 1. This CDR3 is CASRTGNTQYF. The DNA for the CDR3 is TGCGCCAGCAGGACAGGGAATACGCAGTATTTT.

V and J are TRBV5-1 and TRBJ2-1, with 9 bases lining up with TRBD2. Per the germline V gene, CDR1 is SGHRS and CDR2 is YFSETQ. The trim removed 4 bases at V and 3 bases at J, leaving 5 bases unmatched. The CDR3 runs to 15 residues. CDR3 region: CASSPTSGFYNEQFF. The CDR3 nucleotides are TGCGCCAGCAGCCCAACTAGCGGGTTCTACAATGAGCAGTTCTTC.

The V call is TRBV11-3, the J call TRBJ2-5, with a possible D match to TRBD1 (8 bases). The CDR3 has 15 amino acids. Germline V gives CDR1 SGHNT, CDR2 YENEEA. V lost 5 bases, J lost 5 bases, and 18 bases lay in between. CDR3 sequence reads: CASSNRQGTKETQYF. As DNA, the CDR3 is TGTGCCAGCAGCAACCGACAGGGGACTAAGGAGACCCAGTACTTC. The full variable domain, its missing parts supplied by reference TRBV11-3 and TRBJ2-5, is EAGVVQSPRYKIIEKKQPVAFWCNPISGHNTLYWYLQNLGQGPELLIRYENEEAVDDSQLPKDRFSAERLKGVDSTLKIQPAELGDSAVYLCASSNRQGTKETQYFGPGTRLLVL.

The rearrangement uses TRBV2 and TRBJ1-2; tentatively, D is TRBD1 (5 bases). The CDR3 sequence is 16 residues long. The V end lost 4 bases, the J end lost 5 bases, and 20 bases lay between the germline ends. CDR1 and CDR2 from the germline V gene are SNHLY and FYNNEI. The CDR3 here is CASSARPTGTGYGYTF. The DNA for the CDR3 is TGTGCCAGCAGTGCACGACCTACCGGGACGGGTTATGGCTACACCTTC.

CDR3 loop: CASSVGGTDTQYF. The CDR3 DNA reads as TGCGCCAGCAGCGTAGGAGGCACAGATACGCAGTATTTT. V is TRBV5-1 and J is TRBJ2-3; D remains ambiguous. Germline V gene sequence: CDR1 SGHRS, CDR2 YFSETQ. The CDR3 sequence is 13 residues long. V was shortened by 4 bases and J by 1 base, with 7 bases between the two germline ends.

The rearrangement links TRBV27 to TRBJ2-6, with D possibly being TRBD2 (6 bases). Per germline, CDR1 MNHEY and CDR2 SMNVEV (reference sequence). The V and J ends lost 7 bases and 4 bases respectively, with 14 bases between them. The CDR3 is 15 amino acids. The CDR3 coding sequence is TGTGCCAGCACGCTACGGGGGTCAGGGGCCAACGTCCTGACTTTC. Encoded protein: CASTLRGSGANVLTF.

V is TRBV5-4 and J is TRBJ2-5, with D possibly being TRBD2 (6 bases). CDR1 and CDR2 (germline): SGHNT, YYREEE (reference sequence). The CDR3 spans 16 residues. Trimming took off 1 base at V and 3 bases at J, with 16 bases between the two ends. As DNA, the CDR3 is TGTGCCAGCAGCTTGACCGGGAGACAGAGAGAAGAGACCCAGTACTTC. This encodes CASSLTGRQREETQYF.

The V gene is TRBV7-2, the J gene TRBJ2-5; a weak D match, TRBD2 (6 bases). The assigned J gene may be wrong: the sequence end matches TRBJ2-7 better. The germline V gene has CDR1 SGHTA and CDR2 FQGNSA. This CDR3 contains 16 residues. Here the CDR3 DNA reads TGTGCCAGCAGCTTAGCCCCAACGGGACTCAGCTACGAGCAGTACTTC. This sequence encodes CASSLAPTGLSYEQYF.

Only one count was recorded for this clone. The V call is TRBV6-6, the J call TRBJ1-6, with D tentatively TRBD1 (5 bases). Germline V gene data show CDR1 as MNHNY and CDR2 as SVGAGI (reference sequence). The CDR3 runs to 15 residues. V dropped 4 bases and J dropped 6 bases, with 13 bases sitting between them. This CDR3 reads CASSLQLGPNSPLHF. The CDR3 nucleotides are TGTGCCAGCAGTTTGCAGTTGGGGCCTAATTCACCCCTCCACTTT.

Only a few counts were recorded for this clone. The genes are TRBV29-1 and TRBJ1-1; D gene unclear. The CDR3 has 13 amino acids. Trimming stripped 6 bases from V and 4 bases from J, with 15 bases between. Per the germline V gene, CDR1 is SQVTM and CDR2 is ANQGSEA. In DNA, the CDR3 is TGCAGCGTCTCGGAGGGAGGGAGCACTGAAGCTTTCTTT. This translates into CSVSEGGSTEAFF.

This chain links TRBV4-2 with TRBJ1-2; 8 bases are a match to TRBD1. CDR3 length: 16 residues. Germline V CDR1 and CDR2: LGHNA, YNFKEQ. After removal of 5 bases from V and 4 bases from J, the junction contained 12 bases not matched to a gene. The CDR3 reads CASSLAYQGAGYGYTF. In DNA, the CDR3 is TGTGCCAGCAGCTTGGCCTATCAGGGGGCCGGCTATGGCTACACCTTC.

The genes are TRBV4-3 and TRBJ2-2; 7 nucleotides align to TRBD1. Losses at the gene ends were 2 bases for V and 3 bases for J; bases not matched to a gene: 3. The CDR3 contains 15 residues. Germline lookup yields CDR1 LGHNA and CDR2 YSLEER. CDR3 region: CASSQRDRYTGELFF. As DNA, the CDR3 is TGCGCCAGCAGCCAACGGGACAGATACACCGGGGAGCTGTTTTTT.

This clone was seen once. J is TRBJ2-5 and V is TRBV5-4, with no clear D. The germline V and J ends were trimmed by 2 bases and 5 bases, with 16 bases remaining between them. The germline CDR1 and CDR2 sequences are SGHNT and YYREEE (reference sequence). The CDR3 has 15 residues. The CDR3 here is CASSLSTRIGETQYF. CDR3 bases: TGTGCCAGCAGCTTAAGTACGAGGATCGGGGAGACCCAGTACTTC.

This clone showed up just once. The rearrangement links TRBV6-5 to TRBJ1-1; possibly TRBD1 for D (6 bases). CDR3 size: 14 residues. The germline V gene has CDR1 MNHEY and CDR2 SVGAGI. V lost 8 bases and J 1 base, leaving 14 bases between the germline ends. This CDR3 is CASSGARRNTEAFF. The CDR3 nucleotides are TGTGCCAGCTCGGGGGCCCGTCGGAACACTGAAGCTTTCTTT.